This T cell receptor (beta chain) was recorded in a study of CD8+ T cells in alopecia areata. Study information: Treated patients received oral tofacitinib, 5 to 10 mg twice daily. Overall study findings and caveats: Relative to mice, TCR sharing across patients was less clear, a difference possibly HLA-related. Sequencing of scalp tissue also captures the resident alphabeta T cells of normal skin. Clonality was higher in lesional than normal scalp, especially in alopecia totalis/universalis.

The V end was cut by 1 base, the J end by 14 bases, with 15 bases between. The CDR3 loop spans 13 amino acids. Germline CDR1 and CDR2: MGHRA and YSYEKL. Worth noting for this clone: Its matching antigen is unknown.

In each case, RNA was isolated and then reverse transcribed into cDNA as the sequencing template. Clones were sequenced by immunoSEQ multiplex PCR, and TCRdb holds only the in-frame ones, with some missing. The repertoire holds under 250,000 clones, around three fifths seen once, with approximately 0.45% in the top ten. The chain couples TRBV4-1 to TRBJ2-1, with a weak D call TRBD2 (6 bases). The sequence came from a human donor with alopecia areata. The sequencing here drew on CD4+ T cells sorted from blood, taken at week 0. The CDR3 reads CASSQVEVTRKFF. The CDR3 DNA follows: TGCGCCAGCAGCCAAGTTGAGGTGACTAGAAAGTTCTTC.